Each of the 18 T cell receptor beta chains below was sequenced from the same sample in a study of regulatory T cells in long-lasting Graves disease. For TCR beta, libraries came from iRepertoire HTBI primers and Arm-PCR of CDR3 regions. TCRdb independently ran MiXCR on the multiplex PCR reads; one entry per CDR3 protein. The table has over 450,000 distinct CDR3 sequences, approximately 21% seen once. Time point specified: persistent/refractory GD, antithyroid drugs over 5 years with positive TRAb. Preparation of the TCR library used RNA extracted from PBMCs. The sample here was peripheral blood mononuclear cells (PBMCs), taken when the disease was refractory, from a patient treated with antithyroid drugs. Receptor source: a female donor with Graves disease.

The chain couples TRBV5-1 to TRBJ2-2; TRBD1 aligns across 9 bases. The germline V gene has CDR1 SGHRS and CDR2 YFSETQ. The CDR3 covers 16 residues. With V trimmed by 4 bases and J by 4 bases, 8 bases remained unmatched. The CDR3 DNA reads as TGCGCCAGCAGCACACCTACAGGGGGCGGCACCGGGGAGCTGTTTTTT. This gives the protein CASSTPTGGGTGELFF.

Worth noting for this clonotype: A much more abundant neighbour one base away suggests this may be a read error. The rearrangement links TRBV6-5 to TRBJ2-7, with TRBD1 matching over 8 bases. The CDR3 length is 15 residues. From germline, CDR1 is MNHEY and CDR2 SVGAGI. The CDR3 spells CASSYSTGAPYKQYF. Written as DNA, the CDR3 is TGTGCCAGCAGTTACTCGACAGGGGCCCCCTACAAGCAGTACTTC.

For the CDR3, the DNA is TGCAGTGCTGCCCCAACAGGGCCGTACGAGCAGTACTTC. It specifies CSAAPTGPYEQYF. The V call is TRBV20-1, the J call TRBJ2-7, with D tentatively TRBD1 (6 bases). CDR3 length equals 13 residues. CDR1 and CDR2 (germline): DFQATT, SNEGSKA (reference sequence). V shed 5 bases and J shed 4 bases, with 15 bases lying between them.

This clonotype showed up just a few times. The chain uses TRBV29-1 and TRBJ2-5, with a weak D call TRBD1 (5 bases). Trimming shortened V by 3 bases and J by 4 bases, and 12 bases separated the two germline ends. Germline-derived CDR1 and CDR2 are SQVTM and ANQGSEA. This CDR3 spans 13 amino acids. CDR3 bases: TGCAGCGTTGATTCCAGGGTGGGAGAGACCCAGTACTTC. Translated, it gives CSVDSRVGETQYF.

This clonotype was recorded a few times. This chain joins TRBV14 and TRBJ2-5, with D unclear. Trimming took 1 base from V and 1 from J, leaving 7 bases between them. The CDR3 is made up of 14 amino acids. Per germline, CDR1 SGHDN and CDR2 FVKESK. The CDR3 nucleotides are TGTGCCAGCAGCCAAGCACCCGTCCAAGAGACCCAGTACTTC. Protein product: CASSQAPVQETQYF.

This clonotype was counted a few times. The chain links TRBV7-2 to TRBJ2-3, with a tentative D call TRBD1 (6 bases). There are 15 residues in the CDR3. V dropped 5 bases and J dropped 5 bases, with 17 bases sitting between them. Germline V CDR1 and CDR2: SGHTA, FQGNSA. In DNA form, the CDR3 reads TGTGCCAGCAGCCAACAGGGACACTCGAGAGATACGCAGTATTTT. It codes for CASSQQGHSRDTQYF.

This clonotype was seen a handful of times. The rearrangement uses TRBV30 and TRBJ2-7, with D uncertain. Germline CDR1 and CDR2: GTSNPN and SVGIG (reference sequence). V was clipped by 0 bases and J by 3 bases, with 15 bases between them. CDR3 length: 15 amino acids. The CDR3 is CAWSVPKRWGYEQYF. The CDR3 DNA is TGTGCCTGGAGTGTACCAAAGCGCTGGGGCTACGAGCAGTACTTC.

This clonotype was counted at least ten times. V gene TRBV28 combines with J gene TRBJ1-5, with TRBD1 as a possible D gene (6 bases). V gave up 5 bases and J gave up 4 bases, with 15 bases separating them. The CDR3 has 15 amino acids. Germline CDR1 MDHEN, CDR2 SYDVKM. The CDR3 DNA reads TGTGCCAGCAGTCCCGAGCTTGGACAGAATCAGCCCCAGCATTTT. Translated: CASSPELGQNQPQHF.

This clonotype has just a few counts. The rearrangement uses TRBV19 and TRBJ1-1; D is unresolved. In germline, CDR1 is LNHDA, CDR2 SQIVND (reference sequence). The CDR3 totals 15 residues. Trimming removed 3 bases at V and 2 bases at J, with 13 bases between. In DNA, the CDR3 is TGTGCCAGTAGTATTCTGGCAGCTCCTAACACTGAAGCTTTCTTT. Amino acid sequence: CASSILAAPNTEAFF.

CDR3 region: CASSSPGDRDNSPLHF. The CDR3, as DNA: TGTGCCAGCAGTTCTCCTGGGGACAGGGACAATTCACCCCTCCACTTT. This chain joins TRBV27 and TRBJ1-6, with 9 bases fitting TRBD1. The CDR3 extends over 16 amino acids. The germline CDR1 and CDR2 sequences are MNHEY and SMNVEV (reference sequence). V dropped 4 bases and J dropped 7; count of bases not matched to a gene: 8.

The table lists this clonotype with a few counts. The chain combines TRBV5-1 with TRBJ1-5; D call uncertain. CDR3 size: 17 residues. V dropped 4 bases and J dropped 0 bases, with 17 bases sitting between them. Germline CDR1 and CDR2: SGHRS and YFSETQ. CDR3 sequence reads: CASSPEPPSYSNQPQHF. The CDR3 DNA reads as TGCGCCAGCAGCCCCGAACCGCCTTCTTATAGCAATCAGCCCCAGCATTTT. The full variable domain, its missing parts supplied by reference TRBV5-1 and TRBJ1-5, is KAGVTQTPRYLIKTRGQQVTLSCSPISGHRSVSWYQQTPGQGLQFLFEYFSETQRNKGNFPGRFSGRQFSNSRSEMNVSTLELGDSALYLCASSPEPPSYSNQPQHFGDGTRLSIL.

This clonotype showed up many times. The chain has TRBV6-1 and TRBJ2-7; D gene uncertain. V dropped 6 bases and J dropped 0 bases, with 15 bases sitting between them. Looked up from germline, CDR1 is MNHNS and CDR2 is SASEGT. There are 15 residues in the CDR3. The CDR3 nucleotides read TGTGCCAGCAGACCTATCCGGGTCAGCTCCTACGAGCAGTACTTC. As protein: CASRPIRVSSYEQYF.

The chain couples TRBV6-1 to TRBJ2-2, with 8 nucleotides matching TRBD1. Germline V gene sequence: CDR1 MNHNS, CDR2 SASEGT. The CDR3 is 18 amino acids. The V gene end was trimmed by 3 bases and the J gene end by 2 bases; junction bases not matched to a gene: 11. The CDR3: CASSDQGAYLKNTGELFF. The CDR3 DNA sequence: TGTGCCAGCAGTGATCAGGGGGCTTACCTAAAAAACACCGGGGAGCTGTTTTTT.

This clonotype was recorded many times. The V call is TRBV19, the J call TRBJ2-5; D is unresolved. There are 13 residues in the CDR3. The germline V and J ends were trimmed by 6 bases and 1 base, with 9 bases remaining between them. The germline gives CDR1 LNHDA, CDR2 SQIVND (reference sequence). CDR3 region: CASRPRGQETQYF. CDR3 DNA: TGTGCCAGTAGGCCGAGAGGCCAAGAGACCCAGTACTTC.

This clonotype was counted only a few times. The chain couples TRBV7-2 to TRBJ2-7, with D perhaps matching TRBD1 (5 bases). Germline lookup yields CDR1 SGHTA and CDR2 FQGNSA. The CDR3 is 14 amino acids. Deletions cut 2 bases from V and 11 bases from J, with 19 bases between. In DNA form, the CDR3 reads TGTGCCAGCAGCTTATTAGTGGGCACAAGGGGCAAGTACTTC. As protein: CASSLLVGTRGKYF.

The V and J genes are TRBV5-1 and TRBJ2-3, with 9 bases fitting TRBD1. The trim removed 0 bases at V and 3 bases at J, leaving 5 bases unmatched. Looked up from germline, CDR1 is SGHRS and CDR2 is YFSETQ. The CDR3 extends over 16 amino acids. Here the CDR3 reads CASSLAGTGRTDTQYF. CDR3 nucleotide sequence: TGCGCCAGCAGCTTGGCAGGGACAGGGAGGACAGATACGCAGTATTTT. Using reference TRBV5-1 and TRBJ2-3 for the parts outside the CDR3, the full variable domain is KAGVTQTPRYLIKTRGQQVTLSCSPISGHRSVSWYQQTPGQGLQFLFEYFSETQRNKGNFPGRFSGRQFSNSRSEMNVSTLELGDSALYLCASSLAGTGRTDTQYFGPGTRLTVL.

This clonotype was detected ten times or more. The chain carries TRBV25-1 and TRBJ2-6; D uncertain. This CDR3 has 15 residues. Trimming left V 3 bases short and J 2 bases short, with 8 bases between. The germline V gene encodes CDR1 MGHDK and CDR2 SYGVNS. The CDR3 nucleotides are TGTGCCAGCAGTGAGGTTGGGGCTGGGGCCAACGTCCTGACTTTC. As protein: CASSEVGAGANVLTF.

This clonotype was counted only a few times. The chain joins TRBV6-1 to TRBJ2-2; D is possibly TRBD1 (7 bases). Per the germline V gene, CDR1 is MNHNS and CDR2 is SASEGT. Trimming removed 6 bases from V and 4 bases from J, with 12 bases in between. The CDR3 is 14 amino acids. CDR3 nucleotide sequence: TGTGCCAGCAGAGGAGGGGGCATCACCGGGGAGCTGTTTTTT. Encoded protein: CASRGGGITGELFF.